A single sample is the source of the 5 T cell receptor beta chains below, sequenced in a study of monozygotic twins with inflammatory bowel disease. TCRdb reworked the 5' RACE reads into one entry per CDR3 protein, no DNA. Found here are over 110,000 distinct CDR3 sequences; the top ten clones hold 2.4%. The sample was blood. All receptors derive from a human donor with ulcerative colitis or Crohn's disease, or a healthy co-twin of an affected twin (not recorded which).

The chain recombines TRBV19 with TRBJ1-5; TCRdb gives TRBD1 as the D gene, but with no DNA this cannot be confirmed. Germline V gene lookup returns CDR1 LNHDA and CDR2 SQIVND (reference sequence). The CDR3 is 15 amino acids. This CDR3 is CASTTGLGGNQPQHF.

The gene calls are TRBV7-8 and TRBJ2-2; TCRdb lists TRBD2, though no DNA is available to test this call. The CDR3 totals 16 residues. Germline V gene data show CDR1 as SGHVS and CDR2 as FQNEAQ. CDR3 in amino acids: CASSLVGRDNTGELFF.

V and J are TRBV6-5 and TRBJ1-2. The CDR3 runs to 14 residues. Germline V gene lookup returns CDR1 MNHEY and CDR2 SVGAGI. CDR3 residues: CASSSHGGLYGYTF.

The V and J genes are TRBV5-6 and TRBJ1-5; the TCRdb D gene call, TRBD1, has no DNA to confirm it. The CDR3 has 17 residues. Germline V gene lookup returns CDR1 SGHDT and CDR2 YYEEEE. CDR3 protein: CASSLYGPIDSNQPQHF.

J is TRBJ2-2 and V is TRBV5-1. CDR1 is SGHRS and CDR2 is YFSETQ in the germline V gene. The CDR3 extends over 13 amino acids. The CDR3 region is CASSPPDSGELFF.